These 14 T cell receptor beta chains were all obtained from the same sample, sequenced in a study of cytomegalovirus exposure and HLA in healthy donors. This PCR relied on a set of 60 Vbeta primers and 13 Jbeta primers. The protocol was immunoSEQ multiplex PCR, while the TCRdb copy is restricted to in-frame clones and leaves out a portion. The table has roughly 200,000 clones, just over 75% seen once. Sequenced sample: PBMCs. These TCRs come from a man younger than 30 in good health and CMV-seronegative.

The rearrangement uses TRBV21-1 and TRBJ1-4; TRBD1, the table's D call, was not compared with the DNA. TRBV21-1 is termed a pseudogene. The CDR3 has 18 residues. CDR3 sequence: CASSSKGGQGGTNEKLFF. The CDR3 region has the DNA TGTGCCAGCAGCTCCAAGGGGGGACAGGGGGGAACTAATGAAAAACTGTTTTTT.

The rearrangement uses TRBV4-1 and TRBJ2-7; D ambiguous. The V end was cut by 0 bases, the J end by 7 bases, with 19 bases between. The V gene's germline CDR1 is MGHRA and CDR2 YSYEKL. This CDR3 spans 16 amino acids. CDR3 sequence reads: CASSQELTHHPLEQYF. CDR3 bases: TGCGCCAGCAGCCAAGAATTGACTCATCACCCTCTTGAGCAGTACTTC.

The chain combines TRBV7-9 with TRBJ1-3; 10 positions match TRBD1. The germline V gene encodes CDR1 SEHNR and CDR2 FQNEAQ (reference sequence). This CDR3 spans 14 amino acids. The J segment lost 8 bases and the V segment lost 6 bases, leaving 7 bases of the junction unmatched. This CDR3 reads CASRPGQGTYTIYF. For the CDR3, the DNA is TGTGCCAGCAGGCCGGGACAGGGGACTTACACCATATATTTT.

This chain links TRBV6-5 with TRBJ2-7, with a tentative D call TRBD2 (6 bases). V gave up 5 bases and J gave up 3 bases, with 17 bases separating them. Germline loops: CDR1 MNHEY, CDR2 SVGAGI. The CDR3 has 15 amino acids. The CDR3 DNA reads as TGTGCCAGCAGTGCTCTAAGGCAGGGACTCTACGAGCAGTACTTC. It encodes CASSALRQGLYEQYF.

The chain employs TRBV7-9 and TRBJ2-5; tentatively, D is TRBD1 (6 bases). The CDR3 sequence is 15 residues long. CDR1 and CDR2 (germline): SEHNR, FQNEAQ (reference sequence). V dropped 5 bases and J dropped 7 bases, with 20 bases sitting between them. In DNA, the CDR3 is TGTGCCAGCAGCCCCGGGACACCCCCTGACGGGACCCAGTACTTC. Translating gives CASSPGTPPDGTQYF.

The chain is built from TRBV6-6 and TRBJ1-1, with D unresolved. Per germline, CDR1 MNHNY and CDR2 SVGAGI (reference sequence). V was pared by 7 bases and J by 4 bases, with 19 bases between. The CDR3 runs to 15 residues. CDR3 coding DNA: TGTGCCAGCACCGACGCTGCCGCGGAAAGCACTGAAGCTTTCTTT. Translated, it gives CASTDAAAESTEAFF.

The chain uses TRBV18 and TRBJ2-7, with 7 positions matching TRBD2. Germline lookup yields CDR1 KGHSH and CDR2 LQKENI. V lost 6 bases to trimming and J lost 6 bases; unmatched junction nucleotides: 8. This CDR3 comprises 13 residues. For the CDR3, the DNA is TGTGCCAGCTCGTGGGCGGGAGTTGGCGAGCAGTACTTC. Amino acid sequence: CASSWAGVGEQYF.

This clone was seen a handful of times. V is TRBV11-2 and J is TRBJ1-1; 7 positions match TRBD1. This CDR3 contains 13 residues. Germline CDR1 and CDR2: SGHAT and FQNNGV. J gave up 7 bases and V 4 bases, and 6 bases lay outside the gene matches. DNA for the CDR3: TGTGCCAGCAGCTCCCGACAGGGAAGTGAAGCTTTCTTT. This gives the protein CASSSRQGSEAFF.

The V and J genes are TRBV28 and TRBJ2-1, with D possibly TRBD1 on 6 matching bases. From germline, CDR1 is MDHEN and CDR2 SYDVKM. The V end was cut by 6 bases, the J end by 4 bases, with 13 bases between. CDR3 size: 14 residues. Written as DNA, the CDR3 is TGTGCCAGCAGCCACGGACAGATATACAATGAGCAGTTCTTC. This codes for CASSHGQIYNEQFF.

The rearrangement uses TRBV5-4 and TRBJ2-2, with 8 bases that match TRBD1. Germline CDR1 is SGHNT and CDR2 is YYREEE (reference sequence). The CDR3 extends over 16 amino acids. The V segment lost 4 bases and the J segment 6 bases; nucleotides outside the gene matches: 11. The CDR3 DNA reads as TGTGCCAGCAGCCCCTGGACAGGGCCCTCGGCCGGGGAGCTGTTTTTT. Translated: CASSPWTGPSAGELFF. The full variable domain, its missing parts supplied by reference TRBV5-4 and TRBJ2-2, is ETGVTQSPTHLIKTRGQQVTLRCSSQSGHNTVSWYQQALGQGPQFIFQYYREEENGRGNFPPRFSGLQFPNYSSELNVNALELDDSALYLCASSPWTGPSAGELFFGEGSRLTVL.

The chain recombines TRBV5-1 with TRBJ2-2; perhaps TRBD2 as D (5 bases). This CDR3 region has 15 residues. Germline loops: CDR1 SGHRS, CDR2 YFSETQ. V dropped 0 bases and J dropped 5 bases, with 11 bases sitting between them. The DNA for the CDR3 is TGCGCCAGCAGCTTGGATGGAGGCGGTACCGGGGAGCTGTTTTTT. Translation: CASSLDGGGTGELFF.

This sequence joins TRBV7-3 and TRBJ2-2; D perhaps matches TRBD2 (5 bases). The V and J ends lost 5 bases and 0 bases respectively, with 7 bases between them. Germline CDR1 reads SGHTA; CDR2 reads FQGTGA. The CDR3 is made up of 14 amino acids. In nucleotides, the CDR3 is TGTGCCAGCAGCCCGGACTCGAACACCGGGGAGCTGTTTTTT. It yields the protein CASSPDSNTGELFF. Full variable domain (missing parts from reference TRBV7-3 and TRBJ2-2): GAGVSQTPSNKVTEKGKYVELRCDPISGHTALYWYRQSLGQGPEFLIYFQGTGAADDSGLPNDRFFAVRPEGSVSTLKIQRTERGDSAVYLCASSPDSNTGELFFGEGSRLTVL.

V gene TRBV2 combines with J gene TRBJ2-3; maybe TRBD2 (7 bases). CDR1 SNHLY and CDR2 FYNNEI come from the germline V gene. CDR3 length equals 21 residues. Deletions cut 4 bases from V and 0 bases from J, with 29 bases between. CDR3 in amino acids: CASSVGGRTATTPSSTDTQYF. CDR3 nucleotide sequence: TGTGCCAGCAGTGTGGGAGGGAGGACAGCCACCACACCATCTAGCACAGATACGCAGTATTTT. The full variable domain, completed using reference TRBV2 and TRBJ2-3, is EPEVTQTPSHQVTQMGQEVILRCVPISNHLYFYWYRQILGQKVEFLVSFYNNEISEKSEIFDDQFSVERPDGSNFTLKIRSTKLEDSAMYFCASSVGGRTATTPSSTDTQYFGPGTRLTVL.

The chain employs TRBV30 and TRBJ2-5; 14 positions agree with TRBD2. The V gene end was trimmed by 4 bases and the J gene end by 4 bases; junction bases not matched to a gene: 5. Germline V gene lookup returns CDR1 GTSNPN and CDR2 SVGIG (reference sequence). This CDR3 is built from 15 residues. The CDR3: CAWTSGTSGRETQYF. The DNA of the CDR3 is TGTGCCTGGACCTCCGGGACTAGCGGGAGAGAGACCCAGTACTTC.